Shown below are 25 T cell receptor beta chains from a single sample sequenced in a study of cytomegalovirus exposure and HLA in healthy donors. PCR amplification relied on 60 Vbeta primers (plus 13 Jbeta primers). Sequenced by immunoSEQ multiplex PCR; TCRdb stores in-frame clones only, minus some. The sample has roughly 120,000 clones; about 68% are singletons. Sequences were obtained from PBMCs. These receptors were collected from a woman between 50 and 59 years old in good health and CMV-seropositive.

This sequence joins TRBV4-3 and TRBJ2-7, with TRBD2 matching 8 bases. The CDR3 sequence is 15 residues long. The junction had 7 bases not matched to a gene; V was cut back by 4 bases and J by 2 bases. Looked up from germline, CDR1 is LGHNA and CDR2 is YSLEER. The CDR3 loop is CASSPTTSATYEQYF. CDR3 DNA: TGCGCCAGCAGCCCAACGACTAGCGCTACCTACGAGCAGTACTTC.

The chain links TRBV9 to TRBJ2-7, with D perhaps matching TRBD1 (6 bases). The CDR3 loop spans 13 amino acids. Germline CDR1 and CDR2: SGDLS and YYNGEE. The V end was cut by 3 bases, the J end by 3 bases, with 10 bases between. This CDR3 is CASSGNRDYEQYF. The CDR3 nucleotides read TGTGCCAGCAGCGGGAACAGGGACTACGAGCAGTACTTC.

V and J are TRBV10-3 and TRBJ2-1; TRBD2 matches 14 bases. The CDR3 is 16 amino acids. With 6 bases clipped from V and 6 bases from J, the junction kept 7 bases outside the gene matches. Germline CDR1 ENHRY, CDR2 SYGVKD. CDR3 DNA: TGTGCCATCAGCTCCGGACTAGCGGGAGGAGGCAATGAGCAGTTCTTC. Translated, it gives CAISSGLAGGGNEQFF.

The chain uses TRBV7-6 and TRBJ2-7; 10 nucleotides line up with TRBD1. Trimming took 9 bases from V and 4 from J; bases not matched to a gene: 3. CDR3 length equals 12 residues. Per the germline V gene, CDR1 is SGHVS and CDR2 is FNYEAQ. Here the CDR3 DNA reads TGTGCCAGTGGACAGGGGGGGTACGAGCAGTACTTC. Translated: CASGQGGYEQYF.

The chain recombines TRBV19 with TRBJ1-1; possible D gene TRBD1, 6 bases. The V and J ends lost 11 bases and 1 base respectively, with 14 bases between them. Per the germline V gene, CDR1 is LNHDA and CDR2 is SQIVND (reference sequence). The CDR3 runs to 13 residues. The CDR3: CAVSGTSNTEAFF. The CDR3 DNA reads as TGTGCCGTATCCGGGACATCGAACACTGAAGCTTTCTTT.

The chain joins TRBV7-2 to TRBJ1-2; D call uncertain. Between the trimmed V and J ends, which lost 2 bases and 2 bases, there was a span of 18 bases. CDR1 and CDR2 from the germline V gene are SGHTA and FQGNSA. This CDR3 spans 17 amino acids. CDR3 nucleotide sequence: TGTGCCAGCAGCTTAAATCGCGTAGATCCGGGAAACTATGGCTACACCTTC. The encoded protein is CASSLNRVDPGNYGYTF.

The chain has TRBV13 and TRBJ2-3; 9 bases match TRBD1. Losses at the gene ends were 5 bases for V and 9 bases for J; bases not matched to a gene: 9. The CDR3 length is 14 residues. Germline V gene sequence: CDR1 PRHDT, CDR2 FYEKMQ (reference sequence). CDR3 residues: CASSQPDRGGTQYF. The CDR3 DNA reads TGTGCCAGCAGCCAACCCGACAGGGGGGGAACGCAGTATTTT.

This clone was picked up one time. This rearrangement joins TRBV4-3 to TRBJ1-2, with 8 bases matching TRBD1. CDR1 LGHNA and CDR2 YSLEER come from the germline V gene. There are 14 residues in the CDR3. After removal of 6 bases from V and 4 bases from J, the junction contained 7 bases not matched to a gene. The CDR3 region has the DNA TGCGCCAGCAGGGACAGGGATTCTACCTATGGCTACACCTTC. It codes for CASRDRDSTYGYTF.

The V call is TRBV29-1, the J call TRBJ2-7, with D possibly being TRBD2 (6 bases). V was clipped by 0 bases and J by 1 base, with 13 bases between them. This CDR3 region has 15 residues. From germline, CDR1 is SQVTM and CDR2 ANQGSEA. CDR3 amino acids: CSVEDYGTESYEQYF. In nucleotides, the CDR3 is TGCAGCGTTGAAGATTATGGGACTGAATCCTACGAGCAGTACTTC.

This chain joins TRBV7-2 and TRBJ2-7, with D tentatively TRBD2 (6 bases). V was clipped by 2 bases and J by 0 bases, with 14 bases between them. This CDR3 contains 16 residues. Germline V gives CDR1 SGHTA, CDR2 FQGNSA. This chain's CDR3 is CASSLNGAGSSYEQYF. The CDR3 nucleotides read TGTGCCAGCAGCTTAAACGGAGCGGGTTCCTCCTACGAGCAGTACTTC. The whole variable domain, filled in from reference TRBV7-2 and TRBJ2-7, reads GAGVSQSPSNKVTEKGKDVELRCDPISGHTALYWYRQSLGQGLEFLIYFQGNSAPDKSGLPSDRFSAERTGGSVSTLTIQRTQQEDSAVYLCASSLNGAGSSYEQYFGPGTRLTVT.

This chain joins TRBV28 and TRBJ2-7; TRBD1 might be the D (6 bases). The germline V gene encodes CDR1 MDHEN and CDR2 SYDVKM. V lost 6 bases and J 4 bases, leaving 16 bases between the germline ends. The CDR3 is 14 residues long. The DNA for the CDR3 is TGTGCCAGCAGCCAGGAGTACAGGGATTACGAGCAGTACTTC. It translates to CASSQEYRDYEQYF.

The chain couples TRBV7-2 to TRBJ2-3, with a tentative D call TRBD2 (6 bases). Trimming cost V 3 bases and J 6 bases, with 13 bases left between them. Germline assignment: CDR1 SGHTA and CDR2 FQGNSA. CDR3 size: 14 residues. The CDR3 DNA reads TGTGCCAGCAGCTTGGGCGGGGCGAGCGATACGCAGTATTTT. It translates to CASSLGGASDTQYF.

J is TRBJ2-5 and V is TRBV5-4, with D hard to call. Germline CDR1 and CDR2: SGHNT and YYREEE (reference sequence). The CDR3 contains 14 residues. V was shortened by 3 bases and J by 2 bases, with 11 bases between the two germline ends. The CDR3, as DNA: TGTGCCAGCAGCTCCGGGTCTTTACAAGAGACCCAGTACTTC. Its protein is CASSSGSLQETQYF. Looking up the rest from reference TRBV5-4 and TRBJ2-5 gives the full variable domain: ETGVTQSPTHLIKTRGQQVTLRCSSQSGHNTVSWYQQALGQGPQFIFQYYREEENGRGNFPPRFSGLQFPNYSSELNVNALELDDSALYLCASSSGSLQETQYFGPGTRLLVL.

The chain joins TRBV2 to TRBJ2-1; TRBD1 is a possible D gene (7 bases). V was pared by 8 bases and J by 6 bases, with 14 bases between. CDR3 length: 13 amino acids. Per the germline V gene, CDR1 is SNHLY and CDR2 is FYNNEI. CDR3 coding DNA: TGTGCCAGCGGGGGGAACAGGGGCAATGAGCAGTTCTTC. This sequence encodes CASGGNRGNEQFF.

V usage is TRBV7-2 and J usage is TRBJ2-6, with D possibly matching TRBD1 (6 bases). The V gene's germline CDR1 is SGHTA and CDR2 FQGNSA. This CDR3 is built from 18 residues. V was clipped by 4 bases and J by 4 bases, with 20 bases between them. In DNA form, the CDR3 reads TGTGCCAGCAGCTCGCCGGGACACTTTGAAGAAGGGGCCAACGTCCTGACTTTC. It codes for CASSSPGHFEEGANVLTF.

This clone was counted between two and nine times. The gene calls are TRBV5-8 and TRBJ1-2; D possibly corresponds to TRBD1 (5 bases). The CDR3 is made up of 16 amino acids. The V end was cut by 0 bases, the J end by 10 bases, with 22 bases between. In germline, CDR1 is SGHTS, CDR2 YDEGEE. CDR3 in amino acids: CASSLAVPLMTVAYTF. The CDR3 nucleotides are TGTGCCAGCAGCTTGGCCGTCCCCCTAATGACAGTAGCCTACACCTTC.

This chain connects TRBV30 to TRBJ1-5; TRBD1 is a possible D gene (5 bases). The CDR3 spans 13 residues. Germline V gene lookup returns CDR1 GTSNPN and CDR2 SVGIG (reference sequence). The V and J ends lost 2 bases and 6 bases respectively, with 11 bases between them. The CDR3 spells CAWSPNGAQPQHF. Written as DNA, the CDR3 is TGTGCCTGGAGTCCGAATGGGGCTCAGCCCCAGCATTTT.

This chain joins TRBV2 and TRBJ1-2, with 10 bases aligning to TRBD1. Trimming cost V 7 bases and J 8 bases; bases outside gene matches: 10. Per germline, CDR1 SNHLY and CDR2 FYNNEI. CDR3 length equals 14 residues. The CDR3 DNA is TGTGCCAGCAAAATGCGACAGGGGGCTCTGGGCTACACCTTC. Its protein is CASKMRQGALGYTF.

The V gene is TRBV6-5, the J gene TRBJ1-1; D not resolved. Germline V lookup: CDR1 MNHEY, CDR2 SVGAGI. V was clipped by 10 bases and J by 2 bases, with 14 bases between them. This CDR3 region has 13 residues. The CDR3 coding sequence is TGTGCCACAAAGGAGGGCCTTAACACTGAAGCTTTCTTT. Translation gives CATKEGLNTEAFF.

The chain combines TRBV4-3 with TRBJ1-1; D is possibly TRBD1 (6 bases). The CDR3 extends over 15 amino acids. The V end was cut by 0 bases, the J end by 4 bases, with 12 bases between. CDR1 and CDR2 (germline): LGHNA, YSLEER. The CDR3 DNA follows: TGCGCCAGCAGCCAAGATAGGGCAGGGGTCACTGAAGCTTTCTTT. It encodes CASSQDRAGVTEAFF.

This chain connects TRBV7-2 to TRBJ2-6; D not certain. Trimming cost V 6 bases and J 0 bases, with 6 bases left between them. CDR1 is SGHTA and CDR2 is FQGNSA in the germline V gene. This CDR3 has 14 amino acids. The CDR3 reads CASRVSSGANVLTF. The CDR3 region has the DNA TGTGCCAGCAGGGTTAGCTCTGGGGCCAACGTCCTGACTTTC.

This clone was counted between two and nine times. The chain combines TRBV7-9 with TRBJ2-3; 12 bases are shared with TRBD2. This CDR3 is 16 amino acids long. The germline V gene has CDR1 SEHNR and CDR2 FQNEAQ (reference sequence). V shed 5 bases, J shed 3 bases, and the junction held 6 bases outside the gene matches. CDR3 sequence (DNA): TGTGCCAGCAGCGTACAGACTAGCGGGAGTACAGATACGCAGTATTTT. As protein: CASSVQTSGSTDTQYF.

This clone was picked up one time. The chain employs TRBV11-2 and TRBJ2-1; 7 nucleotides line up with TRBD2. Germline V lookup: CDR1 SGHAT, CDR2 FQNNGV. This CDR3 is built from 15 residues. Germline trimming cut 1 base from V and 2 bases from J; bases unmatched to any gene: 2. The CDR3 nucleotides are TGTGCCAGCAGCTTAGTGGGGGGGGCCTACAATGAGCAGTTCTTC. Protein: CASSLVGGAYNEQFF.

The V gene is TRBV27, the J gene TRBJ2-7, with 8 bases that match TRBD2. CDR3 length: 15 residues. J gave up 2 bases and V 9 bases, and 12 bases lay outside the gene matches. CDR1 and CDR2 (germline): MNHEY, SMNVEV (reference sequence). The chain's CDR3 is CASSPGGGQAYEQYF. The DNA for the CDR3 is TGTGCCAGTTCCCCGGGAGGGGGTCAGGCCTACGAGCAGTACTTC.

This clone was detected only once. This chain uses TRBV7-2 with TRBJ1-1; D possibly corresponds to TRBD1 (6 bases). Germline V gene lookup returns CDR1 SGHTA and CDR2 FQGNSA. The V and J ends lost 4 bases and 2 bases respectively, with 11 bases between them. The CDR3 sequence is 14 residues long. CDR3 in DNA: TGTGCCAGCAGCTCCCCGGGACAAAACACTGAAGCTTTCTTT. Translating it yields CASSSPGQNTEAFF.